The 22 T cell receptor beta chains given below trace back to one sample, sequenced in a study of cytomegalovirus exposure and HLA in healthy donors. The study ran its PCR with 60 Vbeta and 13 Jbeta primers. Measured with immunoSEQ multiplex PCR; TCRdb has only the in-frame clones, and not every one. The sample records approximately 90,000 clones, roughly 8.2% being singletons. Sequences were obtained from PBMCs. The origin of the receptors is a man aged 50 to 59 in good health and CMV-seronegative.

The gene calls are TRBV29-1 and TRBJ2-2; 8 positions agree with TRBD2. The J segment lost 0 bases and the V segment lost 1 base, leaving 4 bases of the junction unmatched. The CDR3 loop spans 16 amino acids. Germline CDR1 is SQVTM and CDR2 is ANQGSEA. The CDR3 region has the DNA TGCAGCGTTGAAGGGAGGCGGGAGGCGAACACCGGGGAGCTGTTTTTT. Translation gives CSVEGRREANTGELFF.

The chain links TRBV9 to TRBJ2-7, with D possibly being TRBD1 (7 bases). The length of the CDR3 is 14 residues. Germline CDR1 SGDLS, CDR2 YYNGEE. Trimming took off 3 bases at V and 5 bases at J, with 15 bases between the two ends. The CDR3 sequence: CASSGGTELDEQYF. The DNA for the CDR3 is TGTGCCAGCAGCGGCGGGACAGAGCTCGACGAGCAGTACTTC.

This clone occurred a few times. The V gene is TRBV29-1, the J gene TRBJ1-1; D is ambiguous. The CDR3 totals 13 residues. V lost 5 bases and J 1 base, leaving 11 bases between the germline ends. Germline V CDR1 and CDR2: SQVTM, ANQGSEA. The CDR3 coding sequence is TGCAGCGTTCAAAGGCAGGAGAACACTGAAGCTTTCTTT. Residues: CSVQRQENTEAFF.

This clone was detected only a few times. The genes are TRBV5-4 and TRBJ2-3, with TRBD1 matching 8 bases. In germline, CDR1 is SGHNT, CDR2 YYREEE (reference sequence). The CDR3 has 16 amino acids. J gave up 3 bases and V 4 bases, and 10 bases lay outside the gene matches. CDR3 amino acids: CASSPGQGRITDTQYF. For the CDR3, the DNA is TGTGCCAGCAGCCCCGGACAGGGAAGGATTACAGATACGCAGTATTTT.

This clone has more than one count but fewer than ten. The chain is built from TRBV7-7 and TRBJ2-1; 7 bases are a match to TRBD2. Germline CDR1 SSHAT, CDR2 FNYEAQ (reference sequence). The CDR3 runs 14 residues. The CDR3 loop is CASGPGGTYNEQFF. The CDR3 nucleotides read TGTGCTAGCGGGCCCGGGGGGACCTACAATGAGCAGTTCTTC.

The CDR3 region is CASSPGLTGGEAFF. The DNA of the CDR3 is TGTGCCAGCTCACCAGGTTTGACGGGGGGTGAAGCTTTCTTT. The gene calls are TRBV18 and TRBJ1-1; D perhaps matches TRBD1 (5 bases). Germline values: CDR1 KGHSH, CDR2 LQKENI. The CDR3 covers 14 residues. V was trimmed by 2 bases and J by 7 bases, leaving 14 bases between them.

This clone came up a few times. The V and J genes are TRBV27 and TRBJ2-6, with TRBD2 as a possible D gene (5 bases). V lost 5 bases and J 2 bases, leaving 16 bases between the germline ends. The germline V gene encodes CDR1 MNHEY and CDR2 SMNVEV (reference sequence). The CDR3 is 17 amino acids. This chain's CDR3 is CASSQDPEVAGANVLTF. CDR3 nucleotide sequence: TGTGCCAGCAGTCAAGATCCGGAGGTGGCTGGGGCCAACGTCCTGACTTTC.

This clone occurred a few times. The chain couples TRBV27 to TRBJ2-1, with 7 bases aligning to TRBD2. The CDR3 runs 16 residues. Trimming removed 6 bases from V and 9 bases from J; junction bases left unmatched: 17. Germline CDR1 reads MNHEY; CDR2 reads SMNVEV (reference sequence). The CDR3 here is CASRTAAGGSRPEQFF. The DNA for the CDR3 is TGTGCCAGCAGGACCGCGGCTGGCGGGAGCAGACCTGAGCAGTTCTTC.

V and J are TRBV9 and TRBJ1-2, with TRBD1 identical over 10 bases. This CDR3 is built from 16 residues. V shed 0 bases and J 4 bases; nucleotides not matched to a gene: 6. Germline loops: CDR1 SGDLS, CDR2 YYNGEE. CDR3 coding DNA: TGTGCCAGCAGCGTAGGCGGGGACAGGGGTGTCTATGGCTACACCTTC. Protein sequence: CASSVGGDRGVYGYTF.

The gene calls are TRBV5-3 and TRBJ2-2; 10 bases are a match to TRBD1. TRBV5-3 is filed as an ORF, its function uncertain. The junction had 17 bases not matched to a gene; V was cut back by 9 bases and J by 6 bases. The CDR3 extends over 17 amino acids. CDR3: CANSLPGQGISAGELFF. The CDR3 bases are TGTGCCAACTCCCTACCGGGACAGGGGATTTCGGCCGGGGAGCTGTTTTTT.

This clone has more than one count but fewer than ten. The genes are TRBV21-1 and TRBJ2-3; TRBD2, the table's D call, was not compared with the DNA. TRBV21-1 is a documented pseudogene. The CDR3 contains 16 residues. CDR3 residues: CASSTSGLAATDTQYF. The CDR3 DNA reads TGTGCCAGCAGCACTTCCGGACTAGCGGCCACAGATACGCAGTATTTT.

The chain is built from TRBV11-2 and TRBJ2-3; tentatively, D is TRBD2 (6 bases). V was cut by 5 bases and J by 0 bases, with 9 bases left in between. The germline gives CDR1 SGHAT, CDR2 FQNNGV. CDR3 size: 14 residues. CDR3 region: CASSRLGSTDTQYF. CDR3 sequence (DNA): TGTGCCAGCAGCAGACTAGGGAGCACAGATACGCAGTATTTT.

This clone has just a few counts. The CDR3 DNA reads TGTGCCAGCAGTCAAAAGGGGGAGCAGCCCCAGCATTTT. It specifies CASSQKGEQPQHF. V gene TRBV6-1 combines with J gene TRBJ1-5; perhaps TRBD1 as D (6 bases). The CDR3 has 13 amino acids. Germline V gene data show CDR1 as MNHNS and CDR2 as SASEGT. V lost 5 bases and J 7 bases, leaving 12 bases between the germline ends.

This clone occurred a few times. This chain connects TRBV5-1 to TRBJ2-3; TRBD2 agrees at 10 bases. CDR1 is SGHRS, CDR2 YFSETQ, per germline. CDR3 length: 18 residues. The J segment lost 6 bases and the V segment lost 3 bases, leaving 16 bases of the junction unmatched. This CDR3 is CASSSFPLAGGPGDTQYF. DNA for the CDR3: TGCGCCAGCAGCTCCTTTCCATTAGCGGGAGGCCCCGGGGATACGCAGTATTTT.

This sequence joins TRBV19 and TRBJ2-5; TRBD1 aligns across 7 bases. TRBJ2-7 explains the end of the DNA better; the J call may be wrong. CDR3 length equals 15 residues. The germline CDR1 and CDR2 sequences are LNHDA and SQIVND (reference sequence). The CDR3 here is CASSTGDSSSYEQYF. In DNA form, the CDR3 reads TGTGCCAGTAGTACAGGGGACAGTAGCTCCTACGAGCAGTACTTC.

This clone has a handful of counts. This sequence joins TRBV6-5 and TRBJ1-2; the D is unclear. V was shortened by 5 bases and J by 8 bases, with 21 bases between the two germline ends. CDR3 length equals 15 residues. The V gene's germline CDR1 is MNHEY and CDR2 SVGAGI. The CDR3 loop is CASSATGREVIGYTF. The CDR3 region has the DNA TGTGCCAGCAGTGCCACCGGGAGGGAAGTGATAGGCTACACCTTC.

This clone was picked up a small number of times. The chain carries TRBV19 and TRBJ2-7; 9 positions match TRBD1. This CDR3 comprises 16 residues. J lost 4 bases, V lost 4 bases, and 11 bases had no gene match. CDR1 is LNHDA and CDR2 is SQIVND in the germline V gene (reference sequence). The CDR3 bases are TGTGCCAGTAGTAGCGCCCCCGGGACAGGGAGTTACGAGCAGTACTTC. This gives the protein CASSSAPGTGSYEQYF.

This clone has only a few counts. CDR3 nucleotides: TGTGCCAGCAGCTTAGAACCTAGCGGGGGTGCCCGCGATACGCAGTATTTT. This codes for CASSLEPSGGARDTQYF. V and J are TRBV7-2 and TRBJ2-3, with TRBD2 identical over 10 bases. Germline values: CDR1 SGHTA, CDR2 FQGNSA. V lost 1 base to trimming and J lost 6 bases; unmatched junction nucleotides: 10. The CDR3 totals 17 residues.

The rearrangement links TRBV15 to TRBJ1-4; D unresolved. CDR1 LNHNV and CDR2 YYDKDF come from the germline V gene (reference sequence). The CDR3 extends over 15 amino acids. Trimming took off 0 bases at V and 8 bases at J, with 13 bases between the two ends. The CDR3 bases are TGTGCCACCAGCAGAGATGGGAGGGCTGAGGAAAAACTGTTTTTT. Translated: CATSRDGRAEEKLFF.

The V gene is TRBV10-1, the J gene TRBJ2-1; 10 nucleotides match TRBD2. This CDR3 contains 15 residues. Unmatched junction bases numbered 0, after V lost 0 bases and J lost 4 bases. CDR1 and CDR2 from the germline V gene are WNHNN and SYGVQD (reference sequence). This CDR3 reads CASSESSGGYNEQFF. The CDR3 coding sequence is TGCGCCAGCAGTGAGTCTAGCGGGGGGTACAATGAGCAGTTCTTC.

This clone was seen a few times. The chain carries TRBV28 and TRBJ2-7, with 10 bases lining up with TRBD1. The germline gives CDR1 MDHEN, CDR2 SYDVKM. CDR3 length: 15 amino acids. Germline trimming cut 5 bases from V and 3 bases from J; bases unmatched to any gene: 7. CDR3: CASSPGTGESYEQYF. The CDR3 DNA is TGTGCCAGCAGTCCAGGGACAGGGGAAAGCTACGAGCAGTACTTC.

This clone has a handful of counts. The gene calls are TRBV5-1 and TRBJ2-3; the match to TRBD2 covers 10 bases. The trim removed 6 bases at V and 2 bases at J, leaving 6 bases unmatched. The CDR3 totals 15 residues. Per the germline V gene, CDR1 is SGHRS and CDR2 is YFSETQ. DNA of the CDR3: TGCGCCAGCAAATCAGCGGGGGGGCCCACAGATACGCAGTATTTT. The encoded protein is CASKSAGGPTDTQYF.